This paragraph covers one T cell receptor (beta chain) sequence. The antigen remains undetermined. Using immunoSEQ multiplex PCR, the repertoire was profiled, and TCRdb retains in-frame clones only, with some absent. The sample has around 60,000 clones; around 90% are singletons. V lost 5 bases, J lost 2 bases, and 2 bases stayed unmatched. The CDR3 is 13 residues long. Germline loops: CDR1 GTSNPN, CDR2 SVGIG (reference sequence). The sample is drawn from a study of OX40 agonist ivuxolimab in advanced cancers. Study-wide context: Checkpoint inhibitors had been given previously to roughly 36% of patients. In three patients, partial responses were observed, one with hepatocellular carcinoma and two with cutaneous melanoma.

Whole-study results and caveats: Partial responders treated at 0.1-3.0 mg/kg exhibited clonal expansion among the lowest measured. Average numbers of expanded clones were greater in CD8+ T cells than in CD4+.

The chain couples TRBV30 to TRBJ2-2, with TRBD2 matching over 7 bases. Specimen: CD4+ or CD8+ T cells sorted from blood, collected in a trial of the OX40 agonist ivuxolimab. The TCR originated in an adult with an advanced solid tumor such as melanoma, head and neck, liver or kidney cancer. The CDR3 sequence is CAWSSGNTGELFF. The DNA of the CDR3 is TGTGCCTGGTCTAGCGGTAACACCGGGGAGCTGTTTTTT.